This TCR beta chain derives from a study of long-term antiretroviral therapy in people with HIV. About this clone: Its specificity is not known.

With survey level as its setting, the immunoSEQ assay was v3.0. This table comes from immunoSEQ multiplex PCR, and its TCRdb copy is limited to in-frame clones, with some not included. Of some 10,000 clones in the sample, more than 80% were seen once. Study-wide results and caveats: Relative to transplant donor controls, diversity remained lower despite increasing after ART.

Trimming took off 5 bases at V and 7 bases at J, with 8 bases between the two ends. Germline assignment: CDR1 LGHNT and CDR2 FRNRAP. The CDR3 has 12 amino acids. The sample consisted of unsorted PBMCs, taken 0.7 years after starting antiretroviral therapy. This clonotype was sampled from a middle-aged man with HIV. The gene calls are TRBV12-5 and TRBJ2-2; a possible D gene is TRBD1 (6 bases). CDR3 region: CASGPGVGELFF. The CDR3 DNA reads TGTGCTAGTGGTCCAGGGGTCGGGGAGCTGTTTTTT. Combining the CDR3 with reference TRBV12-5 and TRBJ2-2 gives the whole variable domain DARVTQTPRHKVTEMGQEVTMRCQPILGHNTVFWYRQTMMQGLELLAYFRNRAPLDDSGMPKDRFSAEMPDATLATLKIQPSEPRDSAVYFCASGPGVGELFFGEGSRLTVL.